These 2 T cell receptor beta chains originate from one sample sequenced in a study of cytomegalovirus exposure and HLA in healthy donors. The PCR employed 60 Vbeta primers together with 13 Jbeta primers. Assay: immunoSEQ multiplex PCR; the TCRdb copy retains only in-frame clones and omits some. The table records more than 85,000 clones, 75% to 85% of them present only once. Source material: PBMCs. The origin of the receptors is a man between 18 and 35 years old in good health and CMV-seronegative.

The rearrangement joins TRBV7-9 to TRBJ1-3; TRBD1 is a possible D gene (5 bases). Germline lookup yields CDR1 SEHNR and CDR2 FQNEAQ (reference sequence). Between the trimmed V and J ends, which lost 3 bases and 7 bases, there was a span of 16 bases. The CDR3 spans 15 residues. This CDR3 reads CASSFPGRRGNTIYF. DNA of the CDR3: TGTGCCAGCAGCTTTCCGGGACGCCGGGGGAACACCATATATTTT.

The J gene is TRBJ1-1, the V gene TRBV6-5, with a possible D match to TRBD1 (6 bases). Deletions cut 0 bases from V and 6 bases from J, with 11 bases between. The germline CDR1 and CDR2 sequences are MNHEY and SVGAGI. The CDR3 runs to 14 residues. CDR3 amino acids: CASSYSYRDPEAFF. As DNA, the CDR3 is TGTGCCAGCAGTTACTCCTACAGGGACCCTGAAGCTTTCTTT.